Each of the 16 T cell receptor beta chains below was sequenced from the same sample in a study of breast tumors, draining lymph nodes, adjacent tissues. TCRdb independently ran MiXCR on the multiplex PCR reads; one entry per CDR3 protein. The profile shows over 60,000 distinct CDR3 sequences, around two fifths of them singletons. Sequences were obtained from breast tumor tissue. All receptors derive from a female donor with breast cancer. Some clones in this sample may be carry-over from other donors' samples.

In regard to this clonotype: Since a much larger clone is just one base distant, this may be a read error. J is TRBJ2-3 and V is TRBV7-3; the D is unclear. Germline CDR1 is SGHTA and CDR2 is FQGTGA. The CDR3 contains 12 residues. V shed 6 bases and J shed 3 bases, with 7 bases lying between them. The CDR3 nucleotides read TGTGCCAGCAGTTTCGGGACAGATACGCAGTATTTT. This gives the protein CASSFGTDTQYF.

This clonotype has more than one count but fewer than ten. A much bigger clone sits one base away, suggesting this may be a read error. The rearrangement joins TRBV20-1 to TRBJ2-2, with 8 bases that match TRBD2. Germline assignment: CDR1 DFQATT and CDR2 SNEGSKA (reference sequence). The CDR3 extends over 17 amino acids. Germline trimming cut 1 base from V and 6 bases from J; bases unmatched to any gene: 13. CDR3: CSARGAGTSAIAGELFF. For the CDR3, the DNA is TGCAGTGCTAGAGGAGCGGGGACTAGTGCTATCGCCGGGGAGCTGTTTTTT.

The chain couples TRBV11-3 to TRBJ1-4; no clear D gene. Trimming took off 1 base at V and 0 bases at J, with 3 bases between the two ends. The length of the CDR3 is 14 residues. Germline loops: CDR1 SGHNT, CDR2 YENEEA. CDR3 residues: CASSLGATNEKLFF. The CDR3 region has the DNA TGTGCCAGCAGCTTAGGCGCAACTAATGAAAAACTGTTTTTT.

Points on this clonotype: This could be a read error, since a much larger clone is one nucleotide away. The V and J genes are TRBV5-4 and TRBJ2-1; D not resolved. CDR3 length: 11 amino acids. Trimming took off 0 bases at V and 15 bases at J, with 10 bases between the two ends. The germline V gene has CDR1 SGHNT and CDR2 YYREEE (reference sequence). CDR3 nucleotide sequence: TGTGCCAGCAGCTTGGGCGATGCGCGGTTCTTC. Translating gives CASSLGDARFF. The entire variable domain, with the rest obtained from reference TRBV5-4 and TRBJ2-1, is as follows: ETGVTQSPTHLIKTRGQQVTLRCSSQSGHNTVSWYQQALGQGPQFIFQYYREEENGRGNFPPRFSGLQFPNYSSELNVNALELDDSALYLCASSLGDARFFGPGTRLTVL.

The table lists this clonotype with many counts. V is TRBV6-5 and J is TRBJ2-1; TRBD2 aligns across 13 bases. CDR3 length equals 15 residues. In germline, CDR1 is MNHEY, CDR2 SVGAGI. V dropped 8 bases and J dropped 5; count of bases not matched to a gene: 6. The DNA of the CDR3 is TGTGCCAGCTCTCCCGGGACTAGCGGGAACAATGAGCAGTTCTTC. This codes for CASSPGTSGNNEQFF.

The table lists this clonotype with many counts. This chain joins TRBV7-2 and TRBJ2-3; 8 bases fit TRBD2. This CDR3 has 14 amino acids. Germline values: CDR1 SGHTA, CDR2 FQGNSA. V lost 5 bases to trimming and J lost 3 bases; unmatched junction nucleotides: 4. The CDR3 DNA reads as TGTGCCAGCAGCCCAGGACTAGCTACAGATACGCAGTATTTT. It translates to CASSPGLATDTQYF.

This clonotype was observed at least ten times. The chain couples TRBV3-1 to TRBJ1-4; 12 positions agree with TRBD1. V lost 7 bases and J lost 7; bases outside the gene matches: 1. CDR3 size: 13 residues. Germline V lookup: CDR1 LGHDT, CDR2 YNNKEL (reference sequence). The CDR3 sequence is CASKGQGAEKLFF. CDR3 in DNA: TGTGCCAGCAAGGGACAGGGGGCTGAAAAACTGTTTTTT.

CDR3 loop: CARDDFSGRPYEQYF. CDR3 nucleotides: TGTGCTAGAGACGATTTTAGCGGGAGGCCCTACGAGCAGTACTTC. The chain uses TRBV25-1 and TRBJ2-7; 10 positions agree with TRBD2. The CDR3 loop spans 15 amino acids. The germline V gene encodes CDR1 MGHDK and CDR2 SYGVNS.

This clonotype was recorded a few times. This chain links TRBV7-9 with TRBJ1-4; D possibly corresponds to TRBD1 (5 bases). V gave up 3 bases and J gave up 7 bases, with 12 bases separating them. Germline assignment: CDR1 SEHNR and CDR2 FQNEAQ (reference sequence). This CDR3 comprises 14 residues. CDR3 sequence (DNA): TGTGCCAGCAGCTTTAGGGGTACGAGTGAAAAACTGTTTTTT. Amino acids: CASSFRGTSEKLFF.

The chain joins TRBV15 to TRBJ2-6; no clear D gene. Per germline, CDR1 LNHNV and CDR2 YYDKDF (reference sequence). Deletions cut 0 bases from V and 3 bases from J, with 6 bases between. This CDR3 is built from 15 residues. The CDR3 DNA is TGTGCCACCAGCAGAGATGGGTTTGGGGCCAACGTCCTGACTTTC. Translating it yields CATSRDGFGANVLTF.

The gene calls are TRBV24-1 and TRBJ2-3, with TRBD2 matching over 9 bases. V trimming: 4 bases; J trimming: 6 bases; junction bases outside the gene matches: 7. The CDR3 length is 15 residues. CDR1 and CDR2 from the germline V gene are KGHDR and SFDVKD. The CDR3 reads CATSEAGGGRDTQYF. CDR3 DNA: TGTGCCACCAGTGAGGCGGGGGGGGGCAGGGATACGCAGTATTTT.

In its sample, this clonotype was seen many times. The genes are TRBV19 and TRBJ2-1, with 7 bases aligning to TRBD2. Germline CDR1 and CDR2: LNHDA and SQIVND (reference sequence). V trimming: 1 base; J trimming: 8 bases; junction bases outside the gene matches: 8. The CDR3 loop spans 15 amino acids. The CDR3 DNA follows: TGTGCCAGTAGTATAGGTGGCGGGAGAAGGGATGAGCAGTTCTTC. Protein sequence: CASSIGGGRRDEQFF.

The CDR3 DNA reads as TGTGCCAGTAGTACTGAGGGACGGCAGGGTGATACCGGGGAGCTGTTTTTT. This codes for CASSTEGRQGDTGELFF. The chain combines TRBV19 with TRBJ2-2; D could derive from TRBD1 or TRBD2 (5 bases each). The germline V gene has CDR1 LNHDA and CDR2 SQIVND (reference sequence). The V and J ends lost 4 bases and 5 bases respectively, with 20 bases between them. There are 17 residues in the CDR3. Based on the CDR3 plus reference TRBV19 and TRBJ2-2, the full variable domain is DGGITQSPKYLFRKEGQNVTLSCEQNLNHDAMYWYRQDPGQGLRLIYYSQIVNDFQKGDIAEGYSVSREKKESFPLTVTSAQKNPTAFYLCASSTEGRQGDTGELFFGEGSRLTVL.

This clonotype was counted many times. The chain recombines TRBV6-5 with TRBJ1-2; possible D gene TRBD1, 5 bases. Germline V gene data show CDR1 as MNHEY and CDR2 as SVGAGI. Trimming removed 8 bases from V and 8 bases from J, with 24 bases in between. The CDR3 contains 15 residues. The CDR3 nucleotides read TGTGCCAGCCGGCAGAAGGTGACGGGGCCCGGGGGCTACACCTTC. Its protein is CASRQKVTGPGGYTF.

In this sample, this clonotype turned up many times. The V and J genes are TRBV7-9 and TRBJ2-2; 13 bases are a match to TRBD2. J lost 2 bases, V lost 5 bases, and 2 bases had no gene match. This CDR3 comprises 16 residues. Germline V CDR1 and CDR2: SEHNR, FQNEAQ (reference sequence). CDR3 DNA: TGTGCCAGCAGCCCGGGACTAGCGGGAAACACCGGGGAGCTGTTTTTT. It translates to CASSPGLAGNTGELFF. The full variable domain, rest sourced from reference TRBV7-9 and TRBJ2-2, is DTGVSQNPRHKITKRGQNVTFRCDPISEHNRLYWYRQTLGQGPEFLTYFQNEAQLEKSRLLSDRFSAERPKGSFSTLEIQRTEQGDSAMYLCASSPGLAGNTGELFFGEGSRLTVL.

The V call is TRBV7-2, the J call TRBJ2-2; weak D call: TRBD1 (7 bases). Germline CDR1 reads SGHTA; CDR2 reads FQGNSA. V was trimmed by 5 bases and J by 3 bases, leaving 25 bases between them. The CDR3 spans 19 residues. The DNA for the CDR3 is TGTGCCAGCAGCCCTGGTAGGGGGCGGGGACCTATTGACACCGGGGAGCTGTTTTTT. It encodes CASSPGRGRGPIDTGELFF.